This passage covers 25 T cell receptor beta chains from one sample sequenced in a study of T-cell memory formation after mild COVID-19. From the 5' RACE reads, TCRdb called clonotypes with MiXCR, one entry per CDR3 protein. Among about 450,000 distinct CDR3 sequences listed, 23% were seen once. The sample taken for sequencing was PBMCs or a T cell subset sorted from them (not recorded which). The receptors stem from an adult woman who had mild COVID-19 (a few samples of this study predate the infection). Cell type and time point are not known.

There are a few counts of this clonotype. This chain links TRBV29-1 with TRBJ2-1, with D perhaps matching TRBD2 (6 bases). There are 14 residues in the CDR3. The V gene lost 4 bases and the J gene lost 3 bases, with 13 bases spanning the gap. From germline, CDR1 is SQVTM and CDR2 ANQGSEA. In nucleotides, the CDR3 is TGCAGCGTTGGTAATAGCGGAATCTACAATGAGCAGTTCTTC. This sequence encodes CSVGNSGIYNEQFF.

The chain has TRBV2 and TRBJ1-1; D is unclear. The CDR3 has 12 amino acids. Looked up from germline, CDR1 is SNHLY and CDR2 is FYNNEI. The V and J ends lost 10 bases and 0 bases respectively, with 9 bases between them. The CDR3 here is CAIDRMNTEAFF. The DNA of the CDR3 is TGTGCCATCGACCGGATGAACACTGAAGCTTTCTTT.

The chain uses TRBV9 and TRBJ2-3; TRBD2 aligns across 10 bases. Germline V gene sequence: CDR1 SGDLS, CDR2 YYNGEE. The CDR3 totals 17 residues. Trimming at V came to 1 base and at J to 4 bases, leaving 9 bases not matched to a gene. CDR3 sequence (DNA): TGTGCCAGCAGCGTACCTGGGGGGGGACTAGCGCCAGATACGCAGTATTTT. Protein product: CASSVPGGGLAPDTQYF.

The rearrangement uses TRBV6-5 and TRBJ1-2; D unresolved. V was shortened by 2 bases and J by 6 bases, with 19 bases between the two germline ends. Per the germline V gene, CDR1 is MNHEY and CDR2 is SVGAGI. The CDR3 totals 16 residues. Here the CDR3 reads CASSYKRPGREHGYTF. CDR3 nucleotide sequence: TGTGCCAGCAGTTACAAGAGGCCCGGAAGAGAGCATGGCTACACCTTC.

V and J are TRBV20-1 and TRBJ2-7, with unresolved D. Trimming pared 5 bases from V and 4 bases from J, leaving 12 bases between. In germline, CDR1 is DFQATT, CDR2 SNEGSKA (reference sequence). CDR3 size: 12 residues. The CDR3 protein is CSAFPEWYEQYF. DNA of the CDR3: TGCAGTGCTTTCCCCGAGTGGTACGAGCAGTACTTC.

The genes are TRBV7-6 and TRBJ2-3, with D possibly being TRBD1 or TRBD2 (5 bases each). V lost 5 bases, J lost 4 bases, and 13 bases lay in between. Germline CDR1 reads SGHVS; CDR2 reads FNYEAQ. The CDR3 loop spans 14 amino acids. In DNA, the CDR3 is TGTGCCAGCAGCCTCCGGGACCCAGCAGATACGCAGTATTTT. Translating it yields CASSLRDPADTQYF.

This clonotype has only a few counts. This chain connects TRBV7-9 to TRBJ1-5; no reliable D call. Germline values: CDR1 SEHNR, CDR2 FQNEAQ (reference sequence). The CDR3 length is 14 residues. V was pared by 3 bases and J by 7 bases, with 13 bases between. This CDR3 reads CASSLDLPGQPQHF. CDR3 in DNA: TGTGCCAGCAGCTTGGATCTCCCCGGCCAGCCCCAGCATTTT.

This clonotype was seen only a few times. CDR3 nucleotides: TGTGCCAGCAGCCGGGACCTCGGACAGAACACTGAAGCTTTCTTT. Translated: CASSRDLGQNTEAFF. V is TRBV4-2 and J is TRBJ1-1; D possibly corresponds to TRBD1 (5 bases). The CDR3 is 15 amino acids. Germline CDR1 reads LGHNA; CDR2 reads YNFKEQ. Trimming stripped 4 bases from V and 1 base from J, with 13 bases between.

The chain uses TRBV5-8 and TRBJ1-1; D uncertain. The germline gives CDR1 SGHTS, CDR2 YDEGEE. CDR3 length: 13 residues. V gave up 4 bases and J gave up 1 base, with 8 bases separating them. The DNA of the CDR3 is TGTGCCAGCAGCAAGGACGGGAACACTGAAGCTTTCTTT. Translated, it gives CASSKDGNTEAFF.

This chain uses TRBV20-1 with TRBJ2-7; 10 bases align to TRBD1. CDR1 DFQATT and CDR2 SNEGSKA come from the germline V gene (reference sequence). The trim removed 6 bases at V and 0 bases at J, leaving 8 bases unmatched. There are 15 residues in the CDR3. The CDR3 nucleotides read TGCAGTGCCCAATGGGGACAGGGGAGCTCCTACGAGCAGTACTTC. It specifies CSAQWGQGSSYEQYF.

There are a few counts of this clonotype. CDR3 sequence reads: CSARAPGTSIYNEQFF. In DNA form, the CDR3 reads TGCAGTGCTAGAGCTCCGGGGACTAGCATATACAATGAGCAGTTCTTC. V is TRBV20-1 and J is TRBJ2-1; 9 nucleotides line up with TRBD2. This CDR3 has 16 amino acids. The V gene end was trimmed by 1 base and the J gene end by 4 bases; junction bases not matched to a gene: 8. Looked up from germline, CDR1 is DFQATT and CDR2 is SNEGSKA (reference sequence).

In its sample, this clonotype was seen a few times. V and J are TRBV11-2 and TRBJ1-1; no clear D. Between the trimmed V and J ends, which lost 8 bases and 1 base, there was a span of 17 bases. In germline, CDR1 is SGHAT, CDR2 FQNNGV. CDR3 size: 15 residues. The CDR3: CASSLDSGGNTEAFF. The CDR3, as DNA: TGTGCCAGCTCCCTTGATTCGGGCGGGAACACTGAAGCTTTCTTT.

This clonotype was recorded a few times. The chain is built from TRBV9 and TRBJ2-5, with D hard to call. The CDR3 length is 14 residues. V was shortened by 3 bases and J by 5 bases, with 14 bases between the two germline ends. Germline V gene data show CDR1 as SGDLS and CDR2 as YYNGEE. CDR3 amino acids: CASSAWDLGETQYF. CDR3 bases: TGTGCCAGCAGCGCCTGGGATCTCGGGGAGACCCAGTACTTC.

The chain uses TRBV29-1 and TRBJ2-7; D could derive from TRBD1 or TRBD2 (5 bases each). The V gene's germline CDR1 is SQVTM and CDR2 ANQGSEA. CDR3 length: 12 amino acids. The V and J ends lost 8 bases and 3 bases respectively, with 14 bases between them. CDR3 in amino acids: CSSRDGNYEQYF. DNA for the CDR3: TGCAGCTCCCGGGACGGAAACTACGAGCAGTACTTC.

This chain connects TRBV7-6 to TRBJ2-1, with TRBD2 identical over 8 bases. This CDR3 has 15 amino acids. V lost 2 bases, J lost 2 bases, and 2 bases stayed unmatched. Germline assignment: CDR1 SGHVS and CDR2 FNYEAQ. The CDR3 sequence: CASSLSGLAYNEQFF. The CDR3 coding sequence is TGTGCCAGCAGCTTATCGGGACTAGCCTACAATGAGCAGTTCTTC. The full variable domain, its missing parts supplied by reference TRBV7-6 and TRBJ2-1, is GAGVSQSPRYKVTKRGQDVALRCDPISGHVSLYWYRQALGQGPEFLTYFNYEAQQDKSGLPNDRFSAERPEGSISTLTIQRTEQRDSAMYRCASSLSGLAYNEQFFGPGTRLTVL.

The J gene is TRBJ2-5, the V gene TRBV29-1, with D perhaps TRBD1 or TRBD2 (5 bases each). This CDR3 contains 10 residues. The V and J ends lost 0 bases and 9 bases respectively, with 5 bases between them. Germline values: CDR1 SQVTM, CDR2 ANQGSEA. The CDR3 reads CSVEEGAQYF. The CDR3, as DNA: TGCAGCGTTGAAGAGGGGGCCCAGTACTTC. The full variable domain, its missing parts supplied by reference TRBV29-1 and TRBJ2-5, is SAVISQKPSRDICQRGTSLTIQCQVDSQVTMMFWYRQQPGQSLTLIATANQGSEATYESGFVIDKFPISRPNLTFSTLTVSNMSPEDSSIYLCSVEEGAQYFGPGTRLLVL.

V is TRBV5-5 and J is TRBJ1-5, with D possibly matching TRBD1 (5 bases). Germline V gene data show CDR1 as SGHKS and CDR2 as YYEKEE (reference sequence). The V and J ends lost 0 bases and 6 bases respectively, with 13 bases between them. This CDR3 region has 15 residues. The CDR3 loop is CASSLAGGGAQPQHF. CDR3 nucleotide sequence: TGTGCCAGCAGCTTGGCCGGGGGAGGGGCTCAGCCCCAGCATTTT.

The chain employs TRBV25-1 and TRBJ2-2, with 10 bases that match TRBD1. Germline lookup yields CDR1 MGHDK and CDR2 SYGVNS. V shed 5 bases, J shed 0 bases, and the junction held 15 bases outside the gene matches. The CDR3 extends over 20 amino acids. The CDR3, as DNA: TGTGCCAGCAGTCGGTCGGGACAGGGGATCGGATGGGCGAACACCGGGGAGCTGTTTTTT. Translated, it gives CASSRSGQGIGWANTGELFF.

The J gene is TRBJ1-1, the V gene TRBV12-3 or TRBV12-4, with no clear D. The CDR3 extends over 12 amino acids. Trimming stripped 3 bases from V and 8 bases from J, with 10 bases between. CDR3 DNA sequence: TGTGCCAGCAGTTTGGGGAAAGTCGAAGCTTTCTTT. Translating gives CASSLGKVEAFF.

The chain couples TRBV12-3 or TRBV12-4 to TRBJ2-5, with TRBD2 as a possible D gene (5 bases). CDR3 length: 15 amino acids. With 11 bases removed from V and 4 bases from J, the gap between germline ends came to 23 bases. The CDR3 coding sequence is TGTGCCTGCACCTTATCTACTAGAGGGAGAGAGACCCAGTACTTC. This translates into CACTLSTRGRETQYF.

This clonotype was observed a few times. This chain joins TRBV4-3 and TRBJ2-3; D is uncertain. The CDR3 has 14 residues. Germline lookup yields CDR1 LGHNA and CDR2 YSLEER. The V end lost 4 bases, the J end lost 4 bases, and 12 bases lay between the germline ends. CDR3 region: CASSPIPVADTQYF. DNA for the CDR3: TGCGCCAGCAGCCCTATTCCGGTAGCAGATACGCAGTATTTT.

The genes are TRBV12-3 or TRBV12-4 and TRBJ2-7; 9 nucleotides line up with TRBD1. Trimming took 5 bases from V and 4 from J; bases not matched to a gene: 12. CDR3 length equals 16 residues. This CDR3 reads CASSAPPTGGAYEQYF. The DNA for the CDR3 is TGTGCCAGCAGTGCGCCCCCTACAGGGGGCGCGTACGAGCAGTACTTC.

V is TRBV24-1 and J is TRBJ1-2; TRBD1 aligns across 7 bases. With V trimmed by 3 bases and J by 8 bases, 5 bases remained unmatched. The CDR3 contains 13 residues. The germline V gene has CDR1 KGHDR and CDR2 SFDVKD. CDR3 amino acids: CATSDTGVGGYTF. The CDR3 nucleotides are TGTGCCACCAGTGATACAGGGGTCGGCGGCTACACCTTC.

This clonotype was observed a handful of times. V gene TRBV30 combines with J gene TRBJ2-7; a possible D gene is TRBD1 (6 bases). The CDR3 covers 17 residues. CDR1 and CDR2 from the germline V gene are GTSNPN and SVGIG (reference sequence). V dropped 1 base and J dropped 0 bases, with 19 bases sitting between them. The CDR3 reads CAWSGLSWPTGSYEQYF. The CDR3, as DNA: TGTGCCTGGAGTGGATTGAGCTGGCCGACAGGCTCCTACGAGCAGTACTTC. The entire variable domain, with the rest obtained from reference TRBV30 and TRBJ2-7, is as follows: SQTIHQWPATLVQPVGSPLSLECTVEGTSNPNLYWYRQAAGRGLQLLFYSVGIGQISSEVPQNLSASRPQDRQFILSSKKLLLSDSGFYLCAWSGLSWPTGSYEQYFGPGTRLTVT.

This clonotype was picked up many times. The gene calls are TRBV12-3 or TRBV12-4 and TRBJ2-7; 9 bases agree with TRBD2. Germline trimming cut 4 bases from V and 2 bases from J; bases unmatched to any gene: 12. CDR3 size: 17 residues. The CDR3 protein is CASSSSPTSGPAYEQYF. DNA of the CDR3: TGTGCCAGCAGTTCCTCCCCCACTAGCGGGCCTGCCTACGAGCAGTACTTC.